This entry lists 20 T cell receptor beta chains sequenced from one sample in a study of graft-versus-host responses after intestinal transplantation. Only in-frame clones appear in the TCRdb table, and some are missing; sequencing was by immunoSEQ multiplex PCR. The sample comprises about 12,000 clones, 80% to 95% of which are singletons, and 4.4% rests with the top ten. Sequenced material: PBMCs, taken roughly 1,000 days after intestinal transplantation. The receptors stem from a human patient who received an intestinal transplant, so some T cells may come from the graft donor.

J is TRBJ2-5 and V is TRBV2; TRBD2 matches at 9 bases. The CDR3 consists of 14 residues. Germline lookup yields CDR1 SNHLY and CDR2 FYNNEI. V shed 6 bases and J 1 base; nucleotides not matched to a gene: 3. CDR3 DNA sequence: TGTGCCAGCAGGCTAGCGGGGACCCAAGAGACCCAGTACTTC. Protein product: CASRLAGTQETQYF.

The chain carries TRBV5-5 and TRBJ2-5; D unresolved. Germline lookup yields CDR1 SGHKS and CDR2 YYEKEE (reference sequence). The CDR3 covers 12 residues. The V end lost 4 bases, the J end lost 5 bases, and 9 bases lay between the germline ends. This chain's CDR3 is CASSLSSETQYF. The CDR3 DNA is TGTGCCAGCAGCCTTTCGTCGGAGACCCAGTACTTC.

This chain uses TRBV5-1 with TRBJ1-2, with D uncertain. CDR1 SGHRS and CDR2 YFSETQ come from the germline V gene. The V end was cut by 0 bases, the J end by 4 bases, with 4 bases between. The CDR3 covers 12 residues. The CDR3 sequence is CASSLDSYGYTF. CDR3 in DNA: TGCGCCAGCAGCTTGGACAGCTATGGCTACACCTTC.

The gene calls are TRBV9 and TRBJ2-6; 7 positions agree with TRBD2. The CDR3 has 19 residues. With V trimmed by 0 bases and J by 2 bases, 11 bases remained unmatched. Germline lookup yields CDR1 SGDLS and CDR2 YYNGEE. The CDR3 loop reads CASSVAAGVIVTGANVLTF. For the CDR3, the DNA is TGTGCCAGCAGCGTAGCGGCGGGAGTTATCGTAACTGGGGCCAACGTCCTGACTTTC. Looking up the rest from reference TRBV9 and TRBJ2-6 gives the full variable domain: DSGVTQTPKHLITATGQRVTLRCSPRSGDLSVYWYQQSLDQGLQFLIQYYNGEERAKGNILERFSAQQFPDLHSELNLSSLELGDSALYFCASSVAAGVIVTGANVLTFGAGSRLTVL.

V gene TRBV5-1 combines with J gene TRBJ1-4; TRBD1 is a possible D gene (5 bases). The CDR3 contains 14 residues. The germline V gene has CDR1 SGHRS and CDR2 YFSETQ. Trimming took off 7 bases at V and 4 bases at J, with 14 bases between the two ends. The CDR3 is CASATGTGNEKLFF. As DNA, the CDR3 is TGCGCCAGCGCTACCGGGACGGGTAATGAAAAACTGTTTTTT.

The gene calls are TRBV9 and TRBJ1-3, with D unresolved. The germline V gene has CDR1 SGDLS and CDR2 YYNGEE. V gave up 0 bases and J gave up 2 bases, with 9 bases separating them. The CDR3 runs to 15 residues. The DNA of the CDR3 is TGTGCCAGCAGCGTAGGCGCCCCGGCTGGAAACACCATATATTTT. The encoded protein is CASSVGAPAGNTIYF.

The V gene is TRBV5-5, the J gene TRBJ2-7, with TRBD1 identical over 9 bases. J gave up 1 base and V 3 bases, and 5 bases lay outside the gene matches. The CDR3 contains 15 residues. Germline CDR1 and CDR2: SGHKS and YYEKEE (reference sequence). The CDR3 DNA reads TGTGCCAGCAGCTCCCGGGACAGGGTGTCCTACGAGCAGTACTTC. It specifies CASSSRDRVSYEQYF.

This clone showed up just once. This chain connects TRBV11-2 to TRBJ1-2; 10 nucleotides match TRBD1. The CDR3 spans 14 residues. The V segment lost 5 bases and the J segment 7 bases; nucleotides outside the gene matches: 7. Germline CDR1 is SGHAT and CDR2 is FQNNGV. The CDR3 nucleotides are TGTGCCAGCAGCCTGGGACAGGGGTGGAGTGGCTACACCTTC. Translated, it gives CASSLGQGWSGYTF. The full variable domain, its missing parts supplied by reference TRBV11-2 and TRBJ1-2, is EAGVAQSPRYKIIEKRQSVAFWCNPISGHATLYWYQQILGQGPKLLIQFQNNGVVDDSQLPKDRFSAERLKGVDSTLKIQPAKLEDSAVYLCASSLGQGWSGYTFGSGTRLTVV.

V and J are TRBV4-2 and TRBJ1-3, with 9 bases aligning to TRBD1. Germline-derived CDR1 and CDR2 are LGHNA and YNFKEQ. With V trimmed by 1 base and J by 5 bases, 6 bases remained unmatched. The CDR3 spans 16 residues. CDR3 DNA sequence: TGTGCCAGCAGCCAAGCCTTAACAGGGGGCCGAAACACCATATATTTT. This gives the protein CASSQALTGGRNTIYF.

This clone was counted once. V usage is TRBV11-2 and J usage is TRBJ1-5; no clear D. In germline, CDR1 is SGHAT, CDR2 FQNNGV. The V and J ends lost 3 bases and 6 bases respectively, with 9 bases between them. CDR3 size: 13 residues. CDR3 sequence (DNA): TGTGCCAGCAGCTTTGGGGTAAGTCAGCCCCAGCATTTT. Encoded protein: CASSFGVSQPQHF.

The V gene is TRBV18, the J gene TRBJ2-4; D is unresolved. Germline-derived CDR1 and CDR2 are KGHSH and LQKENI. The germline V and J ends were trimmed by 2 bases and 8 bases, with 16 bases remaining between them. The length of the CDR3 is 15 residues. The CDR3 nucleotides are TGTGCCAGCTCACCAGTGGCCGCTCCCCTTGACATTCAGTACTTC. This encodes CASSPVAAPLDIQYF.

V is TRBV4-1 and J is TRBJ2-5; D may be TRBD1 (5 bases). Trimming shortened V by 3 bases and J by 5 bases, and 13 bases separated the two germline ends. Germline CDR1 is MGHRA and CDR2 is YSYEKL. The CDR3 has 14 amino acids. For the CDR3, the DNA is TGCGCCAGCAGCCACCAAGAAGGGGTTGAGACCCAGTACTTC. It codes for CASSHQEGVETQYF.

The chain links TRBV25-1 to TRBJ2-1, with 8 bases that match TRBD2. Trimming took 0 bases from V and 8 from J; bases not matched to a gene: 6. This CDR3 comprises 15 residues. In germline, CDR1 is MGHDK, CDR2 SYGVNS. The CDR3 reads CASSEYRAGVDEQFF. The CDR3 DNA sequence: TGTGCCAGCAGTGAATATCGAGCGGGGGTAGATGAGCAGTTCTTC.

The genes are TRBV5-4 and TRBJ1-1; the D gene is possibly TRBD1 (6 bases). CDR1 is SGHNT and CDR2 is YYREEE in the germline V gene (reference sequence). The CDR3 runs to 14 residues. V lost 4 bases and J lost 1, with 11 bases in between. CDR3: CASSPTGSNTEAFF. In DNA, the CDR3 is TGTGCCAGCAGCCCGACAGGCTCGAACACTGAAGCTTTCTTT.

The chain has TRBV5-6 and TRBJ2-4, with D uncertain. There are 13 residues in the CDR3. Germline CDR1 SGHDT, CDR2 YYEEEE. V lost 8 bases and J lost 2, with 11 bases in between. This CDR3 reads CARKPPPKNIQYF. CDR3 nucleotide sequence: TGTGCCAGGAAACCGCCACCCAAAAACATTCAGTACTTC. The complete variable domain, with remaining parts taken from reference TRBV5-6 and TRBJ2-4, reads DAGVTQSPTHLIKTRGQQVTLRCSPKSGHDTVSWYQQALGQGPQFIFQYYEEEERQRGNFPDRFSGHQFPNYSSELNVNALLLGDSALYLCARKPPPKNIQYFGAGTRLSVL.

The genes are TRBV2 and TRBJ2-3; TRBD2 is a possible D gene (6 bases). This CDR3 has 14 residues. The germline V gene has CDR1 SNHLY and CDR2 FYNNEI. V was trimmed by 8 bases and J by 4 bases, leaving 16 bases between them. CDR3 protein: CASLAEGLADTQYF. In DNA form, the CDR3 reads TGTGCCAGCCTGGCAGAGGGACTCGCAGATACGCAGTATTTT.

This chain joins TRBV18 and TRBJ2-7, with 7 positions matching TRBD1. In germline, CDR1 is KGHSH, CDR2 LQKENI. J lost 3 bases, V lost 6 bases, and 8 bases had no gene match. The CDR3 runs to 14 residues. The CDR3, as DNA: TGTGCCAGCTCCCCCGGGACAGACCTCTACGAGCAGTACTTC. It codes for CASSPGTDLYEQYF.

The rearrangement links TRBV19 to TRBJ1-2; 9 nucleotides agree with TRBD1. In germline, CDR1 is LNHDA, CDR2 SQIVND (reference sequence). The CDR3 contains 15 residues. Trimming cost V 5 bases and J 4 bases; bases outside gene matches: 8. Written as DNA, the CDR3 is TGTGCCAGTAGTTCGACAGGGGGTCCGACCTATGGCTACACCTTC. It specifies CASSSTGGPTYGYTF. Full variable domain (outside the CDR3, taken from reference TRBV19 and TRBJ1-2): DGGITQSPKYLFRKEGQNVTLSCEQNLNHDAMYWYRQDPGQGLRLIYYSQIVNDFQKGDIAEGYSVSREKKESFPLTVTSAQKNPTAFYLCASSSTGGPTYGYTFGSGTRLTVV.

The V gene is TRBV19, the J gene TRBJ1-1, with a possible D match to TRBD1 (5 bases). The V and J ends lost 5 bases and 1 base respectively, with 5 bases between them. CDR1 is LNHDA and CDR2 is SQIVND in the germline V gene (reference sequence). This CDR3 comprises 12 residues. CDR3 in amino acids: CASSQGNTEAFF. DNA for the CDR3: TGTGCCAGTAGTCAGGGGAACACTGAAGCTTTCTTT.

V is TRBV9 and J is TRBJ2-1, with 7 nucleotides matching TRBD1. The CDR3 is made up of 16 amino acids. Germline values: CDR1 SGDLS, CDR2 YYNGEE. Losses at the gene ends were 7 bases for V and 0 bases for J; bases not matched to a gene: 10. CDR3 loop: CASQEGGLSSYNEQFF. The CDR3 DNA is TGTGCCAGCCAAGAAGGGGGCCTAAGCTCCTACAATGAGCAGTTCTTC.